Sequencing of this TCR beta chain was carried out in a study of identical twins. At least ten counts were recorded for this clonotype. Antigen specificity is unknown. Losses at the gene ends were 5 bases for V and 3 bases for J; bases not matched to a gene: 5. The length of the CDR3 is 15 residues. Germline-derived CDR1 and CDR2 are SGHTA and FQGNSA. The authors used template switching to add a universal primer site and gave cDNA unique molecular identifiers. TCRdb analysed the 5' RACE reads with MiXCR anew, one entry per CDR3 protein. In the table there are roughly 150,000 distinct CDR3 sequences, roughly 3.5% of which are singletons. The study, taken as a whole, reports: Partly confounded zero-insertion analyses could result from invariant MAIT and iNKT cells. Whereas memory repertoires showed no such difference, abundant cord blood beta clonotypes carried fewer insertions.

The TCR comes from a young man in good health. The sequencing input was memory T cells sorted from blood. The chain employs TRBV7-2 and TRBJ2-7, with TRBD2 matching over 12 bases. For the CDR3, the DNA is TGTGCCAGCAGCACGACTAGCGGGAGCTACTACGAGCAGTACTTC. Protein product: CASSTTSGSYYEQYF.